This TCR beta chain was obtained from a study of T cells in Graves' hyperthyroidism and ophthalmopathy. Study-wide points: Blood also contained most expanded thyroid clonotypes above 0.001. Separation of ophthalmopathy from stable hyperthyroidism was achieved by a 13 V-J model.

Using RNA transcripts as the source, TCR beta CDR3 regions were amplified. The HTBI primer set was used in a first-round RT-PCR of the TCR CDR3. TCRdb fed the multiplex PCR reads into MiXCR, producing one record per CDR3 protein. Seen here are 620,000 or so distinct CDR3 sequences, about 14% observed once, and the top ten hold roughly an eighth. V shed 2 bases and J shed 7 bases, with 14 bases lying between them. The germline CDR1 and CDR2 sequences are SGHTA and FQGTGA. The CDR3 spans 14 residues. Duration under 3 months, a NOSPECS grade of at least 4, and a Clinical Activity Score of at least 3 characterized the ophthalmopathy patients. Uncontrolled infection, other autoimmune disease, pregnancy and lactation each barred patients from inclusion. This clonotype was found many times. The antigen is unknown.

This sequence originates from a woman aged 45-60 years with Graves' ophthalmopathy. The sequenced sample consisted of blood. The V call is TRBV7-3, the J call TRBJ1-1; the D is unclear. In DNA form, the CDR3 reads TGTGCCAGCAGCTTATTGGGCCGGGCGGGTGAAGCTTTCTTT. This sequence encodes CASSLLGRAGEAFF.